The 19 T cell receptor beta chains given below trace back to one sample, sequenced in a study of blood T cells in healthy people across ages. Primers used in a second PCR of about 6 to 12 cycles were a sample-barcoded 5' primer and a J-beta primer mix. Each CDR3 protein gets one entry after TCRdb re-called the 5' RACE reads with MiXCR. The repertoire holds around 710,000 distinct CDR3 sequences, more than 40% seen once, with about 20% in the top ten. Specimen: blood. Every receptor here comes from a woman aged 60-75 years in good health.

The genes are TRBV30 and TRBJ2-5; D not certain. TRBJ2-7 matches the DNA end more closely, so the J call is doubtful. CDR3 length: 12 residues. The germline V gene encodes CDR1 GTSNPN and CDR2 SVGIG (reference sequence). Here the CDR3 DNA reads TGTGCCTGGAGTCAATCGGGTTACGAGCAGTACTTC. Translating gives CAWSQSGYEQYF.

This chain joins TRBV12-3 or TRBV12-4 and TRBJ2-3; 11 bases agree with TRBD1. This CDR3 has 13 residues. J lost 8 bases, V lost 7 bases, and 5 bases had no gene match. Written as DNA, the CDR3 is TGTGCCAGCAACGGACAGGGGGCTGCTACGCAGTATTTT. Residues: CASNGQGAATQYF.

This clonotype was detected many times. J is TRBJ2-5 and V is TRBV7-2, with TRBD2 as a possible D gene (5 bases). Germline loops: CDR1 SGHTA, CDR2 FQGNSA. V was shortened by 4 bases and J by 5 bases, with 11 bases between the two germline ends. The CDR3 contains 13 residues. The DNA of the CDR3 is TGTGCCAGCAGCTCGGGGAATCAGGAGACCCAGTACTTC. Encoded protein: CASSSGNQETQYF.

This clonotype has only a few counts. The J gene is TRBJ1-4, the V gene TRBV7-2; a possible D gene is TRBD1 (6 bases). This CDR3 contains 20 residues. Germline CDR1 reads SGHTA; CDR2 reads FQGNSA. The V gene lost 5 bases and the J gene lost 0 bases, with 25 bases spanning the gap. CDR3 nucleotide sequence: TGTGCCAGCAGCCGCCCGGACCGGACAGCTCAGACCTCAACTAATGAAAAACTGTTTTTT. It encodes CASSRPDRTAQTSTNEKLFF.

The V and J genes are TRBV20-1 and TRBJ1-1; possibly TRBD1 for D (6 bases). The germline V gene has CDR1 DFQATT and CDR2 SNEGSKA (reference sequence). The germline V and J ends were trimmed by 0 bases and 6 bases, with 17 bases remaining between them. The CDR3 consists of 15 residues. The CDR3 loop is CSARDSTGYISEAFF. DNA for the CDR3: TGCAGTGCTAGAGACTCTACAGGGTATATCTCTGAAGCTTTCTTT.

This clonotype was counted ten times or more. This chain connects TRBV20-1 to TRBJ2-3, with D possibly called TRBD1 or TRBD2 (5 bases each). The V gene's germline CDR1 is DFQATT and CDR2 SNEGSKA (reference sequence). The V and J ends lost 7 bases and 3 bases respectively, with 11 bases between them. CDR3 size: 12 residues. Here the CDR3 DNA reads TGCAGTGGCCCCGAGGGGACAGATACGCAGTATTTT. It encodes CSGPEGTDTQYF.

The chain joins TRBV20-1 to TRBJ2-5; D ambiguous. The tail of the sequence fits TRBJ2-1 better, so the J call may be wrong. This CDR3 is 15 amino acids long. From germline, CDR1 is DFQATT and CDR2 SNEGSKA (reference sequence). CDR3 amino acids: CSARDQEVSQETQFF. CDR3 nucleotides: TGCAGTGCTAGAGATCAGGAAGTCAGCCAAGAGACCCAGTTCTTC.

The chain links TRBV28 to TRBJ2-5, with 7 bases identical to TRBD2. This CDR3 is built from 15 residues. The germline V gene encodes CDR1 MDHEN and CDR2 SYDVKM. Trimming cost V 7 bases and J 1 base; bases outside gene matches: 9. This CDR3 reads CASTPSGGPQETQYF. The CDR3 nucleotides read TGTGCCAGCACCCCTTCGGGGGGTCCCCAAGAGACCCAGTACTTC. The entire variable domain, with the rest obtained from reference TRBV28 and TRBJ2-5, is as follows: DVKVTQSSRYLVKRTGEKVFLECVQDMDHENMFWYRQDPGLGLRLIYFSYDVKMKEKGDIPEGYSVSREKKERFSLILESASTNQTSMYLCASTPSGGPQETQYFGPGTRLLVL.

This clonotype was seen more than once but under ten times. This chain connects TRBV20-1 to TRBJ2-7; the D gene is possibly TRBD2 (5 bases). Judging by the DNA end, TRBJ2-5 fits better; the J call may be wrong. Germline V gene lookup returns CDR1 DFQATT and CDR2 SNEGSKA (reference sequence). This CDR3 comprises 14 residues. CDR3 in amino acids: CSARAGRAIGTQYF. As DNA, the CDR3 is TGCAGTGCTAGAGCTGGGCGGGCGATTGGGACCCAGTACTTC.

The chain has TRBV27 and TRBJ1-2; D is possibly TRBD1 (5 bases). The CDR3 sequence is 20 residues long. V lost 1 base, J lost 4 bases, and 28 bases lay in between. The germline V gene encodes CDR1 MNHEY and CDR2 SMNVEV (reference sequence). In nucleotides, the CDR3 is TGTGCCAGCAGTTTATTACCCATAACGGGACGGAGCGGCACTACCTATGGCTACACCTTC. This gives the protein CASSLLPITGRSGTTYGYTF.

This clonotype was counted a single time. V and J are TRBV20-1 and TRBJ2-1; 13 bases are a match to TRBD2. Trimming took 6 bases from V and 2 from J; bases not matched to a gene: 7. The CDR3 totals 16 residues. Germline CDR1 DFQATT, CDR2 SNEGSKA (reference sequence). Here the CDR3 DNA reads TGCAGTGCCGTAGACGGGACTAGCGGGACCTACAATGAGCAGTTCTTC. This codes for CSAVDGTSGTYNEQFF.

The chain combines TRBV5-6 with TRBJ2-7, with D possibly matching TRBD1 (6 bases). The germline V and J ends were trimmed by 1 base and 1 base, with 12 bases remaining between them. The germline V gene encodes CDR1 SGHDT and CDR2 YYEEEE. The CDR3 extends over 15 amino acids. CDR3 sequence: CASSLPRGRSYEQYF. In nucleotides, the CDR3 is TGTGCCAGCAGCTTGCCCAGGGGCAGATCCTACGAGCAGTACTTC. The complete variable domain, with remaining parts taken from reference TRBV5-6 and TRBJ2-7, reads DAGVTQSPTHLIKTRGQQVTLRCSPKSGHDTVSWYQQALGQGPQFIFQYYEEEERQRGNFPDRFSGHQFPNYSSELNVNALLLGDSALYLCASSLPRGRSYEQYFGPGTRLTVT.

The chain employs TRBV5-1 and TRBJ1-6; 7 nucleotides align to TRBD1. CDR3 length equals 16 residues. The germline gives CDR1 SGHRS, CDR2 YFSETQ. J gave up 3 bases and V 4 bases, and 7 bases lay outside the gene matches. The CDR3 nucleotides are TGCGCCAGCAGCCGGGACAGTAGGGGCTATAATTCACCCCTCCACTTT. Protein sequence: CASSRDSRGYNSPLHF. Full variable domain (rest looked up from reference TRBV5-1 and TRBJ1-6): KAGVTQTPRYLIKTRGQQVTLSCSPISGHRSVSWYQQTPGQGLQFLFEYFSETQRNKGNFPGRFSGRQFSNSRSEMNVSTLELGDSALYLCASSRDSRGYNSPLHFGNGTRLTVT.

The chain uses TRBV20-1 and TRBJ2-1; no clear D. The CDR3 sequence is 15 residues long. The V end lost 5 bases, the J end lost 0 bases, and 14 bases lay between the germline ends. Germline V gives CDR1 DFQATT, CDR2 SNEGSKA (reference sequence). CDR3 amino acids: CSARPRPSSYNEQFF. The CDR3 nucleotides read TGCAGTGCTCGTCCTAGGCCGAGCTCCTACAATGAGCAGTTCTTC.

This clonotype was seen a few times. The genes are TRBV5-1 and TRBJ2-7; 7 positions match TRBD1. V gave up 4 bases and J gave up 7 bases; unmatched junction bases: 8. This CDR3 is 13 amino acids long. Germline values: CDR1 SGHRS, CDR2 YFSETQ. The CDR3 DNA reads TGCGCCAGCAGCCGGGACAGCCTGTGGGAGCAGTACTTC. It yields the protein CASSRDSLWEQYF.

This chain uses TRBV25-1 with TRBJ2-7; TRBD1 matches at 8 bases. The CDR3 extends over 13 amino acids. Germline assignment: CDR1 MGHDK and CDR2 SYGVNS. With 10 bases clipped from V and 5 bases from J, the junction kept 10 bases outside the gene matches. CDR3 nucleotides: TGTGCCACAAGAGGACAGGGTCTCAACGAGCAGTACTTC. Residues: CATRGQGLNEQYF.

The chain couples TRBV12-3 or TRBV12-4 to TRBJ1-5; D gene unclear. The CDR3 length is 14 residues. Trimming cost V 6 bases and J 4 bases, with 13 bases left between them. The chain's CDR3 is CASSLQSLNQPQHF. The CDR3, as DNA: TGTGCCAGCAGCCTACAAAGCTTAAATCAGCCCCAGCATTTT.

The gene calls are TRBV28 and TRBJ2-7; tentative D call: TRBD2 (5 bases). V lost 3 bases, J lost 2 bases, and 8 bases lay in between. Germline V gene data show CDR1 as MDHEN and CDR2 as SYDVKM. This CDR3 region has 13 residues. The CDR3 reads CASSFGAAYEQYF. CDR3 DNA: TGTGCCAGCAGTTTTGGAGCGGCCTACGAGCAGTACTTC.

Worth noting for this clonotype: Since a much larger clone is just one base distant, this may be a read error. The chain carries TRBV27 and TRBJ2-7; 11 nucleotides align to TRBD2. CDR1 MNHEY and CDR2 SMNVEV come from the germline V gene (reference sequence). The CDR3 totals 17 residues. Germline trimming cut 4 bases from V and 7 bases from J; bases unmatched to any gene: 15. DNA of the CDR3: TGTGCCAGCAGTTCCTATTTGGCTAGCGGGAGGAAAAATGAGCAGTACTTC. It is translated as CASSSYLASGRKNEQYF.